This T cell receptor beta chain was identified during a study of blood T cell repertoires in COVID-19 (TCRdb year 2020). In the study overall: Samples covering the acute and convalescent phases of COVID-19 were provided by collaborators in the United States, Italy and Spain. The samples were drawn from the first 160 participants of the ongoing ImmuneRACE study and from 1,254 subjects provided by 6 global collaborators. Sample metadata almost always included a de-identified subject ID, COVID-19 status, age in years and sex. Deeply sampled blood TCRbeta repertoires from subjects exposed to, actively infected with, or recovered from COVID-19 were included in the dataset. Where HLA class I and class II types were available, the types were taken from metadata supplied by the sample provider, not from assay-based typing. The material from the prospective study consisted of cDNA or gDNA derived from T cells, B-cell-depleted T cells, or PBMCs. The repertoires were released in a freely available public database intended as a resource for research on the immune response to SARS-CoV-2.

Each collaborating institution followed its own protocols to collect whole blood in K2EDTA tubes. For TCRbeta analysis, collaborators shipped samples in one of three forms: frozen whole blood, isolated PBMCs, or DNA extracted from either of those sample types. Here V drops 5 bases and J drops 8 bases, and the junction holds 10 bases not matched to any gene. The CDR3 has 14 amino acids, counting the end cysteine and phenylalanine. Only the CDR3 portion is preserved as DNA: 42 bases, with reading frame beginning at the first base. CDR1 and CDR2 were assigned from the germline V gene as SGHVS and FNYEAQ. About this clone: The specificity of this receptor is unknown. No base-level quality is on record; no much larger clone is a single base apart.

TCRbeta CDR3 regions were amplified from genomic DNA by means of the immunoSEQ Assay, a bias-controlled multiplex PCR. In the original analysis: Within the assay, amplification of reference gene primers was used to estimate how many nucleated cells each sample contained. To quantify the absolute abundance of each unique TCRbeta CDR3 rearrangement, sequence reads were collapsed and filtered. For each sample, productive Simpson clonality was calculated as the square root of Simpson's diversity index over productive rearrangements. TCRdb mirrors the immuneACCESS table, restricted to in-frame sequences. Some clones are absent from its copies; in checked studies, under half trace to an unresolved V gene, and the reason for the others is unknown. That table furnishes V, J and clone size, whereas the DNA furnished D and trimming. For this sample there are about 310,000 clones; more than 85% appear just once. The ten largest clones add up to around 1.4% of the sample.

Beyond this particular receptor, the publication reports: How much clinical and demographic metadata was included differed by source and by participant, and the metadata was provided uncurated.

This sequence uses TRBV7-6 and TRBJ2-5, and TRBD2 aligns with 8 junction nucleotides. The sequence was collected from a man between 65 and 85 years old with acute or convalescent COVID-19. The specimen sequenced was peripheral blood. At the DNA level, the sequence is TGTGCCAGCAGCCGCGCGGGGGGTAGTCGCACCCAGTACTTC. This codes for CASSRAGGSRTQYF. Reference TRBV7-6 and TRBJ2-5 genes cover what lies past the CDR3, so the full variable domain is GAGVSQSPRYKVTKRGQDVALRCDPISGHVSLYWYRQALGQGPEFLTYFNYEAQQDKSGLPNDRFSAERPEGSISTLTIQRTEQRDSAMYRCASSRAGGSRTQYFGPGTRLLVL.